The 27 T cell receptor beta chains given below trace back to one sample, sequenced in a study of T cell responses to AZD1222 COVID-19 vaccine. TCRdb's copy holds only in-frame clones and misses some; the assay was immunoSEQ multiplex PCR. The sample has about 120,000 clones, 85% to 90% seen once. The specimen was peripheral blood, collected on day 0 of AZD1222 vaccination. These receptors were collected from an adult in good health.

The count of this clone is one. The CDR3 bases are TGTGCCAGTAGTATGGGTTGGGGTAACACTGAAGCTTTCTTT. Encoded protein: CASSMGWGNTEAFF. The chain links TRBV19 to TRBJ1-1; D unclear. V lost 3 bases and J lost 2, with 10 bases in between. This CDR3 region has 14 residues. Germline CDR1 reads LNHDA; CDR2 reads SQIVND (reference sequence).

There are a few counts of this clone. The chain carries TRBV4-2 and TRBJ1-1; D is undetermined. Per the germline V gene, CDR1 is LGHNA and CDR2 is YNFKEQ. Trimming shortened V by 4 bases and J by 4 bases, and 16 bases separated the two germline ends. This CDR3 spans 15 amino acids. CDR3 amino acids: CASSPQERRGTEAFF. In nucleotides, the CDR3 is TGTGCCAGCAGCCCTCAGGAGAGGAGAGGCACTGAAGCTTTCTTT.

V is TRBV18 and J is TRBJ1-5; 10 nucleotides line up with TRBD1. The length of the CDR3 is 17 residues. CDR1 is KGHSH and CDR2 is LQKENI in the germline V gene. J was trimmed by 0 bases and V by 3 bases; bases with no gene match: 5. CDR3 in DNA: TGTGCCAGCTCACCCATGGACAGGGGGTATAGCAATCAGCCCCAGCATTTT. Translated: CASSPMDRGYSNQPQHF.

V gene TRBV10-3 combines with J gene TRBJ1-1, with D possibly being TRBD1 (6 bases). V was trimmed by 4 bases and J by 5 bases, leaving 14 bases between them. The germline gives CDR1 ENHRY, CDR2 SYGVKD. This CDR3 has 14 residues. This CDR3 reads CAISAGLGGTEAFF. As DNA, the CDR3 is TGTGCCATCAGTGCCGGCCTAGGGGGTACTGAAGCTTTCTTT.

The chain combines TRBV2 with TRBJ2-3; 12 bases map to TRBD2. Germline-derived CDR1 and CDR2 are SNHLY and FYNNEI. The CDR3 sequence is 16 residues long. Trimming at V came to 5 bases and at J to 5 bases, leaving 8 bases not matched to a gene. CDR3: CASSRLAGAPGDTQYF. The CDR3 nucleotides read TGTGCCAGCAGTAGACTAGCGGGGGCCCCGGGAGATACGCAGTATTTT.

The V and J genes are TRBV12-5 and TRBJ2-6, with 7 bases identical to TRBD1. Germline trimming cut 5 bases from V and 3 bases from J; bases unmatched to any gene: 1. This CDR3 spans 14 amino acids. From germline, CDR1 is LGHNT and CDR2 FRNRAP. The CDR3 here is CASGDRDGANVLTF. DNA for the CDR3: TGTGCTAGTGGTGACAGGGATGGGGCCAACGTCCTGACTTTC.

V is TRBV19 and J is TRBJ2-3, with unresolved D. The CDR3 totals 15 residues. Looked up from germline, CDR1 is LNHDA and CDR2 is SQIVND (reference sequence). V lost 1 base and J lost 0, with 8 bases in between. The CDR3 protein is CASSIGPSSTDTQYF. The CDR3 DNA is TGTGCCAGTAGTATAGGTCCCAGTAGCACAGATACGCAGTATTTT.

In DNA, the CDR3 is TGCGCCAGCAGCTTGTTTCCGGGGGACACAGATACGCAGTATTTT. Its protein is CASSLFPGDTDTQYF. The chain carries TRBV5-1 and TRBJ2-3, with D perhaps TRBD2 (6 bases). The CDR3 totals 15 residues. The germline V and J ends were trimmed by 1 base and 2 bases, with 11 bases remaining between them. Germline V gene data show CDR1 as SGHRS and CDR2 as YFSETQ. Full variable domain (rest looked up from reference TRBV5-1 and TRBJ2-3): KAGVTQTPRYLIKTRGQQVTLSCSPISGHRSVSWYQQTPGQGLQFLFEYFSETQRNKGNFPGRFSGRQFSNSRSEMNVSTLELGDSALYLCASSLFPGDTDTQYFGPGTRLTVL.

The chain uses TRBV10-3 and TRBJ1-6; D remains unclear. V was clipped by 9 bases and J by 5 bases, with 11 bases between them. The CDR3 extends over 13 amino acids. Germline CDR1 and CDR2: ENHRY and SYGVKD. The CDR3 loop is CAIKETDNSPLHF. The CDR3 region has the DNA TGTGCCATTAAAGAGACGGATAATTCACCCCTCCACTTT.

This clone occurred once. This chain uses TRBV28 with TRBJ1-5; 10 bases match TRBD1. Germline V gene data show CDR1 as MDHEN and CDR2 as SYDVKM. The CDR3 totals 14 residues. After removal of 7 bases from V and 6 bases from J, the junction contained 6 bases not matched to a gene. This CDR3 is CASTGTGEGQPQHF. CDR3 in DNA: TGTGCCAGCACCGGGACAGGGGAAGGTCAGCCCCAGCATTTT. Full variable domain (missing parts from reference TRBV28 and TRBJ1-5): DVKVTQSSRYLVKRTGEKVFLECVQDMDHENMFWYRQDPGLGLRLIYFSYDVKMKEKGDIPEGYSVSREKKERFSLILESASTNQTSMYLCASTGTGEGQPQHFGDGTRLSIL.

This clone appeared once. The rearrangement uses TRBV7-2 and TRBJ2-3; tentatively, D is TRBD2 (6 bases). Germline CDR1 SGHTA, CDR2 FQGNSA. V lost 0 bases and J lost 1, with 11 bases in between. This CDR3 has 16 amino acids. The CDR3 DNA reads TGTGCCAGCAGCTTAGCCGTCGGGGGAGGCACAGATACGCAGTATTTT. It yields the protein CASSLAVGGGTDTQYF.

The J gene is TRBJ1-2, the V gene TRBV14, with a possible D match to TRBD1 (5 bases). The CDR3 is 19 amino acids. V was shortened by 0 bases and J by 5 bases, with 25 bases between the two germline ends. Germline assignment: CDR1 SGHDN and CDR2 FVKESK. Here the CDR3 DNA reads TGTGCCAGCAGCCAAGAACACTTTCGCGTCAGGGAGTCCCCTTATGGCTACACCTTC. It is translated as CASSQEHFRVRESPYGYTF.

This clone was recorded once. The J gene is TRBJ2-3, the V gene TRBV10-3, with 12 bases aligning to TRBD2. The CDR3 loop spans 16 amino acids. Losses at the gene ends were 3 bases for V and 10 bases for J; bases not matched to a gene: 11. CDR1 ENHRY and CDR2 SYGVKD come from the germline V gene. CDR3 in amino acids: CAISDAPSGGARAQYF. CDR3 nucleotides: TGTGCCATCAGTGATGCGCCTAGCGGGGGGGCACGGGCGCAGTATTTT.

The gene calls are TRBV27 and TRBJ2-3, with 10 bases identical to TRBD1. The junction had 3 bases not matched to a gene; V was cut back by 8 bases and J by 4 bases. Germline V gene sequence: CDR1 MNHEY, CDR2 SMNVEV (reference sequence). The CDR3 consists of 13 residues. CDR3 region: CASRTGGADTQYF. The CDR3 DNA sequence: TGTGCCAGCCGGACAGGGGGGGCAGATACGCAGTATTTT.

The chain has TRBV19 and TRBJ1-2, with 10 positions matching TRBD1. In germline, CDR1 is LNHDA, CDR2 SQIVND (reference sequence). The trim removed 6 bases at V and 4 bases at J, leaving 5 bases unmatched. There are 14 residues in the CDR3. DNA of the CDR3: TGTGCCAGTAGGCTGGGACAGGGGCTCTATGGCTACACCTTC. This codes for CASRLGQGLYGYTF. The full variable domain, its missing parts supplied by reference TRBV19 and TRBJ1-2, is DGGITQSPKYLFRKEGQNVTLSCEQNLNHDAMYWYRQDPGQGLRLIYYSQIVNDFQKGDIAEGYSVSREKKESFPLTVTSAQKNPTAFYLCASRLGQGLYGYTFGSGTRLTVV.

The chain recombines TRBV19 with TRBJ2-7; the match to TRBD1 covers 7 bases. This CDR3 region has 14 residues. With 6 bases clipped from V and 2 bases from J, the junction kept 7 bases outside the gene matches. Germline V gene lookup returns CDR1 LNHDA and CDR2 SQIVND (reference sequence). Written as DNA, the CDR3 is TGTGCCAGTAGCTTAAACCAGGGGGCCTACGAGCAGTACTTC. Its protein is CASSLNQGAYEQYF.

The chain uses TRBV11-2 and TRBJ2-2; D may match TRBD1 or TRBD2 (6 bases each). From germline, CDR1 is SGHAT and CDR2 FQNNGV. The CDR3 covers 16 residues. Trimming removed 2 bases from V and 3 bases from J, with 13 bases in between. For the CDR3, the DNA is TGTGCCAGCAGCTTAAATACAAGGGGGGACACCGGGGAGCTGTTTTTT. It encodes CASSLNTRGDTGELFF.

The CDR3 loop reads CASSLVSYEQYF. CDR3 in DNA: TGTGCCAGCAGTTTAGTAAGTTACGAGCAGTACTTC. The V gene is TRBV6-6, the J gene TRBJ2-7; D unresolved. Germline CDR1 reads MNHNY; CDR2 reads SVGAGI (reference sequence). The germline V and J ends were trimmed by 4 bases and 4 bases, with 8 bases remaining between them. The CDR3 is 12 residues long.

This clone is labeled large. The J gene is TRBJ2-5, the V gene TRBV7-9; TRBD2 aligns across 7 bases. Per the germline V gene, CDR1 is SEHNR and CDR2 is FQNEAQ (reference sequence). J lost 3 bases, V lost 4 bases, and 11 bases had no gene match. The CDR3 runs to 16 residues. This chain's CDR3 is CASSSWTRSFEETQYF. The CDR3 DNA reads TGTGCCAGCAGCTCATGGACTAGAAGTTTTGAAGAGACCCAGTACTTC.

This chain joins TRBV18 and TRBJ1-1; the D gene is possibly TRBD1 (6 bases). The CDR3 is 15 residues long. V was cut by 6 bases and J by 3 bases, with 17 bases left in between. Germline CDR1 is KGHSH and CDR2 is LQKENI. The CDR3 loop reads CASSPLFEGDTEAFF. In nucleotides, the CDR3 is TGTGCCAGCTCCCCATTGTTCGAGGGGGACACTGAAGCTTTCTTT.

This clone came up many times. CDR3 in DNA: TGTGCCAGCAGTCCACAGGGGGACGGCACTGAAGCTTTCTTT. Protein: CASSPQGDGTEAFF. The chain combines TRBV27 with TRBJ1-1, with 8 bases fitting TRBD1. Germline CDR1 MNHEY, CDR2 SMNVEV (reference sequence). J gave up 4 bases and V 5 bases, and 6 bases lay outside the gene matches. CDR3 length: 14 amino acids.

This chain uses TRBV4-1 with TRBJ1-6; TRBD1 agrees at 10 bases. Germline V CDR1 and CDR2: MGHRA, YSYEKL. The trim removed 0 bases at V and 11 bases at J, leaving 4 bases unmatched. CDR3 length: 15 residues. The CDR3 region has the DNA TGCGCCAGCAGCCAAGATGGACAGGGGGAGACACCCCTCCACTTT. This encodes CASSQDGQGETPLHF.

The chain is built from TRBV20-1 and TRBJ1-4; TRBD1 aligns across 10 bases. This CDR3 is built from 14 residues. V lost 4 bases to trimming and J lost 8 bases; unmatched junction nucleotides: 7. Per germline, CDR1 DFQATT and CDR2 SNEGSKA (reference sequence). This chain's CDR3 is CSANDRGRSEKLFF. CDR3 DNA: TGCAGTGCTAATGACAGGGGGCGAAGCGAAAAACTGTTTTTT.

The chain's CDR3 is CASSEPGQEAFF. Here the CDR3 DNA reads TGTGCCAGCAGTGAGCCGGGCCAAGAAGCTTTCTTT. V and J are TRBV2 and TRBJ1-1; no clear D. Trimming took off 3 bases at V and 8 bases at J, with 10 bases between the two ends. CDR1 and CDR2 from the germline V gene are SNHLY and FYNNEI. There are 12 residues in the CDR3.

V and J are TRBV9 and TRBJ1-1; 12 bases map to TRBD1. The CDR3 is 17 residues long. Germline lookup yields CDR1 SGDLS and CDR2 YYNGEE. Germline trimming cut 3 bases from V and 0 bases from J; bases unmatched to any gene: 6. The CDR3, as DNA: TGTGCCAGCAGCGCATCTGGGACAGGGGGCATGAACACTGAAGCTTTCTTT. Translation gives CASSASGTGGMNTEAFF.

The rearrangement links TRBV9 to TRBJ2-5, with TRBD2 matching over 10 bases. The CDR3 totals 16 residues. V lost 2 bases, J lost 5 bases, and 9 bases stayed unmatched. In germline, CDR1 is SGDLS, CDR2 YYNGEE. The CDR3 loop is CASSVRSGGARETQYF. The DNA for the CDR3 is TGTGCCAGCAGCGTTCGGAGCGGGGGGGCCCGGGAGACCCAGTACTTC.

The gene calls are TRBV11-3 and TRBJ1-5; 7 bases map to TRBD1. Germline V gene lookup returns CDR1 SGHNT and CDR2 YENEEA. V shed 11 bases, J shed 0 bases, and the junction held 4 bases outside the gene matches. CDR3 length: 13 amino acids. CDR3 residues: CAGQGDSNQPQHF. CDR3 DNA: TGTGCCGGGCAGGGGGATAGCAATCAGCCCCAGCATTTT. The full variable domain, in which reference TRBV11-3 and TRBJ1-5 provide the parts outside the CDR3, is EAGVVQSPRYKIIEKKQPVAFWCNPISGHNTLYWYLQNLGQGPELLIRYENEEAVDDSQLPKDRFSAERLKGVDSTLKIQPAELGDSAVYLCAGQGDSNQPQHFGDGTRLSIL.